This T cell receptor (beta chain) was sequenced for a study of blood T cell repertoires in COVID-19. Study overall: In each case, the material was cDNA or gDNA derived from T cells, B-cell-depleted T cells, or PBMCs.

Seattle cases were enrolled at active infection and followed longitudinally. Trimming cost V 6 bases and J 5 bases, with 18 bases left between them. The length of the CDR3 is 15 residues. Germline V CDR1 and CDR2: MNHEY, SVGAGI. TCRdb keeps only in-frame clones here, not all; method: immunoSEQ multiplex PCR. The sample holds about 230,000 clones, approximately 84% seen once. The genes are TRBV6-5 and TRBJ2-3; maybe TRBD2 (6 bases). The sample comprised peripheral blood. The clonotype comes from a middle-aged man with COVID-19, enrolled during active disease. The DNA of the CDR3 is TGTGCCAGCAGACAGTCCGGGAGAGAGGTAGATACGCAGTATTTT. It translates to CASRQSGREVDTQYF.